The 30 T cell receptor beta chains listed next were all sequenced from one sample in a study of T cells in Graves' hyperthyroidism and ophthalmopathy. Using RNA transcripts as the source, TCR beta CDR3 regions were amplified. The HTBI primer set drove a first-round RT-PCR of the TCR CDR3. TCRdb processed the multiplex PCR reads anew with MiXCR; each CDR3 protein has one entry. The sample shows fewer than 700,000 distinct CDR3 sequences, 15% to 20% of them seen only once. The sequenced sample was blood. The receptor source for this set is a woman aged 25 to 39 with Graves' hyperthyroidism.

Only a few counts were recorded for this clonotype. CDR3 sequence reads: CASSYIMTGELFF. CDR3 sequence (DNA): TGTGCCAGCAGTTATATAATGACCGGGGAGCTGTTTTTT. V is TRBV6-1 and J is TRBJ2-2; no definite D call. V was cut by 5 bases and J by 5 bases, with 9 bases left in between. Germline V lookup: CDR1 MNHNS, CDR2 SASEGT. The CDR3 has 13 amino acids.

This sequence joins TRBV7-9 and TRBJ2-1; 9 bases line up with TRBD2. The CDR3 is 15 residues long. The ends lost 4 bases at V and 7 bases at J; junction bases unmatched: 8. The germline gives CDR1 SEHNR, CDR2 FQNEAQ (reference sequence). The DNA for the CDR3 is TGTGCCAGCAGCTCGATAGCGGGAGTTGAGAATGAGCAGTTCTTC. Residues: CASSSIAGVENEQFF.

This clonotype has ten or more counts. The V and J genes are TRBV28 and TRBJ1-5, with D perhaps matching TRBD1 (6 bases). The germline CDR1 and CDR2 sequences are MDHEN and SYDVKM. This CDR3 is built from 14 residues. V was cut by 6 bases and J by 2 bases, with 11 bases left in between. CDR3 bases: TGTGCCAGCAGCGTGGGGGGGCGCAATCAGCCCCAGCATTTT. Translated: CASSVGGRNQPQHF.

The rearrangement uses TRBV14 and TRBJ2-7; possibly TRBD2 for D (6 bases). CDR1 is SGHDN, CDR2 FVKESK, per germline. This CDR3 contains 17 residues. Trimming took 1 base from V and 4 from J, leaving 20 bases between them. Written as DNA, the CDR3 is TGTGCCAGCAGCCAAGTCGTCTACCGGGACTTTCCGTACGAGCAGTACTTC. Its protein is CASSQVVYRDFPYEQYF.

This chain joins TRBV20-1 and TRBJ2-1, with 10 bases aligning to TRBD2. CDR3 size: 16 residues. The V and J ends lost 2 bases and 3 bases, in that order; junction bases with no gene match: 7. CDR1 DFQATT and CDR2 SNEGSKA come from the germline V gene (reference sequence). The CDR3 DNA is TGCAGTGCTAGACGACTAGCGGGCACAAACTACAATGAGCAGTTCTTC. It is translated as CSARRLAGTNYNEQFF.

This clonotype was detected many times. The V and J genes are TRBV12-3 or TRBV12-4 and TRBJ1-4; TRBD1 agrees at 8 bases. The length of the CDR3 is 14 residues. With 5 bases clipped from V and 3 bases from J, the junction kept 2 bases outside the gene matches. CDR3 nucleotides: TGTGCCAGCAGTCCGGGACAGGCTAATGAAAAACTGTTTTTT. Encoded protein: CASSPGQANEKLFF.

The count of this clonotype is one. This sequence joins TRBV13 and TRBJ2-3; 11 bases are shared with TRBD2. The CDR3 is made up of 18 amino acids. Germline values: CDR1 PRHDT, CDR2 FYEKMQ (reference sequence). Trimming took 4 bases from V and 0 from J; bases not matched to a gene: 9. The CDR3 region is CASSSKLAGVRSTDTQYF. As DNA, the CDR3 is TGTGCCAGCAGCTCAAAACTAGCGGGAGTACGCAGCACAGATACGCAGTATTTT.

At least ten counts were recorded for this clonotype. The chain joins TRBV5-1 to TRBJ1-1, with unresolved D. The V gene lost 0 bases and the J gene lost 1 base, with 7 bases spanning the gap. This CDR3 has 14 amino acids. The germline gives CDR1 SGHRS, CDR2 YFSETQ. This CDR3 is CASSLGWENTEAFF. In DNA form, the CDR3 reads TGCGCCAGCAGCTTGGGATGGGAGAACACTGAAGCTTTCTTT.

The rearrangement joins TRBV25-1 to TRBJ2-5; D is uncertain. With 1 base removed from V and 3 bases from J, the gap between germline ends came to 18 bases. The germline gives CDR1 MGHDK, CDR2 SYGVNS. This CDR3 region has 17 residues. This chain's CDR3 is CASSESVATVPKETQYF. The DNA of the CDR3 is TGTGCCAGCAGTGAATCGGTGGCGACGGTTCCCAAAGAGACCCAGTACTTC.

To note about this clonotype: It may be a read error: a sequence one base away is much more abundant. The chain combines TRBV11-3 with TRBJ2-3; 10 positions agree with TRBD2. Germline V gives CDR1 SGHNT, CDR2 YENEEA. The CDR3 runs to 15 residues. The CDR3 here is CASSFLLAGPDTEYF. CDR3 DNA sequence: TGTGCCAGCAGCTTCCTACTAGCGGGACCGGATACGGAGTATTTT.

This clonotype was seen many times. The genes are TRBV6-2 or TRBV6-3 and TRBJ1-5; TRBD1 matches at 7 bases. The germline gives CDR1 MNHEY, CDR2 SVGEGT. The CDR3 runs to 18 residues. With V trimmed by 2 bases and J by 7 bases, 17 bases remained unmatched. The CDR3 protein is CASSYPTRERQGSQPQHF. CDR3 nucleotides: TGTGCCAGCAGTTACCCCACTAGGGAAAGACAGGGATCACAGCCCCAGCATTTT.

For this clonotype: Possible read error: a much larger clone is one base away. The genes are TRBV3-1 and TRBJ2-7; unclear D gene. Trimming took 0 bases from V and 7 from J, leaving 16 bases between them. CDR3 size: 15 residues. The germline V gene encodes CDR1 LGHDT and CDR2 YNNKEL (reference sequence). CDR3 residues: CASSQDFSLGNEQYF. The CDR3, as DNA: TGTGCCAGCAGCCAAGATTTTAGTTTGGGCAATGAGCAGTACTTC.

This clonotype was recorded at least ten times. The chain uses TRBV3-1 and TRBJ1-1; D might be TRBD1 (5 bases). Trimming took 6 bases from V and 3 from J, leaving 14 bases between them. CDR3 size: 14 residues. From germline, CDR1 is LGHDT and CDR2 YNNKEL (reference sequence). The CDR3 coding sequence is TGTGCCAGCAGGGGGGTCCCGCGGGACACTGAAGCTTTCTTT. As protein: CASRGVPRDTEAFF.

This clonotype was counted between two and nine times. This may be a read error: a much more frequent sequence differs by one nucleotide. This rearrangement joins TRBV6-4 to TRBJ2-3; no clear D. Germline CDR1 MRHNA, CDR2 SNTAGT. The CDR3 has 14 amino acids. CDR3 nucleotide sequence: TGTGCCAACAGTGACTCCGTTAGCACAGATACGCAGTATTTT. As protein: CANSDSVSTDTQYF.

This clonotype was counted only a few times. This rearrangement joins TRBV19 to TRBJ2-1, with TRBD1 matching over 9 bases. The CDR3 extends over 17 amino acids. With V trimmed by 3 bases and J by 6 bases, 12 bases remained unmatched. Per germline, CDR1 LNHDA and CDR2 SQIVND (reference sequence). Here the CDR3 DNA reads TGTGCCAGTAGTATCCCCATGCGGACAGGGGTTGCCAATGAGCAGTTCTTC. The encoded protein is CASSIPMRTGVANEQFF.

In regard to this clonotype: With only one base between it and a far larger clone, this is likely a read error. CDR3 loop: CASSSGLAGYKQYF. The DNA of the CDR3 is TGTGCCAGCAGTTCGGGACTAGCGGGATACAAGCAGTACTTC. The V and J genes are TRBV27 and TRBJ2-7, with 13 bases that match TRBD2. After removal of 4 bases from V and 8 bases from J, the junction contained 5 bases not matched to a gene. This CDR3 is 14 amino acids long. CDR1 is MNHEY and CDR2 is SMNVEV in the germline V gene (reference sequence).

This chain connects TRBV28 to TRBJ2-1, with D maybe TRBD2 (5 bases). The CDR3 sequence is 14 residues long. Germline V gene sequence: CDR1 MDHEN, CDR2 SYDVKM. The ends were cut back, 8 bases at V and 8 bases at J, with 19 bases in the middle. The CDR3 sequence: CASGPTPTEDEQFF. The DNA for the CDR3 is TGTGCCAGCGGGCCGACGCCGACGGAGGATGAGCAGTTCTTC.

This rearrangement joins TRBV27 to TRBJ2-3; D unclear. The V end lost 7 bases, the J end lost 0 bases, and 11 bases lay between the germline ends. CDR1 and CDR2 (germline): MNHEY, SMNVEV (reference sequence). The CDR3 totals 14 residues. CDR3 DNA sequence: TGTGCCAGCATCTCTTATGCTAGCACAGATACGCAGTATTTT. It translates to CASISYASTDTQYF.

The genes are TRBV5-5 and TRBJ2-2; D gene ambiguous. There are 12 residues in the CDR3. V shed 4 bases and J shed 8 bases, with 9 bases lying between them. Germline V lookup: CDR1 SGHKS, CDR2 YYEKEE (reference sequence). CDR3 sequence reads: CASSERRGELFF. CDR3 bases: TGTGCCAGCAGCGAGCGTAGGGGGGAGCTGTTTTTT. Looking up the rest from reference TRBV5-5 and TRBJ2-2 gives the full variable domain: DAGVTQSPTHLIKTRGQQVTLRCSPISGHKSVSWYQQVLGQGPQFIFQYYEKEERGRGNFPDRFSARQFPNYSSELNVNALLLGDSALYLCASSERRGELFFGEGSRLTVL.

The CDR3 nucleotides are TGTGCCACCAGTGATTTAGGGGGAGAGAACACCGGGGAGCTGTTTTTT. Its protein product is CATSDLGGENTGELFF. The rearrangement links TRBV24-1 to TRBJ2-2, with a possible D match to TRBD1 (6 bases). The CDR3 is 16 amino acids. Per germline, CDR1 KGHDR and CDR2 SFDVKD. V was shortened by 1 base and J by 1 base, with 9 bases between the two germline ends.

V usage is TRBV27 and J usage is TRBJ2-7; perhaps TRBD1 as D (6 bases). Germline V gene sequence: CDR1 MNHEY, CDR2 SMNVEV (reference sequence). Trimming took off 3 bases at V and 1 base at J, with 13 bases between the two ends. This CDR3 region has 15 residues. Here the CDR3 DNA reads TGTGCCAGCAGTTTTCTTCGGCAGGGGTCCTACGAGCAGTACTTC. Translating it yields CASSFLRQGSYEQYF.

The table lists this clonotype with many counts. V and J are TRBV28 and TRBJ2-7; D not certain. The CDR3 sequence is 11 residues long. Germline-derived CDR1 and CDR2 are MDHEN and SYDVKM. V was clipped by 8 bases and J by 5 bases, with 10 bases between them. CDR3 bases: TGTGCCAGCGTTAGGATAAACGAGCAGTACTTC. Residues: CASVRINEQYF.

The rearrangement joins TRBV19 to TRBJ1-2; possibly TRBD1 for D (5 bases). Trimming left V 7 bases short and J 1 base short, with 10 bases between. This CDR3 is 13 amino acids long. Germline-derived CDR1 and CDR2 are LNHDA and SQIVND (reference sequence). The CDR3 region is CASTEGNNYGYTF. CDR3 DNA sequence: TGTGCCAGTACAGAGGGGAATAACTATGGCTACACCTTC.

The V gene is TRBV18, the J gene TRBJ2-5; D is possibly TRBD2 (5 bases). Trimming left V 3 bases short and J 5 bases short, with 16 bases between. The V gene's germline CDR1 is KGHSH and CDR2 LQKENI. This CDR3 has 15 amino acids. CDR3 loop: CASSPLPGEGETQYF. In nucleotides, the CDR3 is TGTGCCAGCTCACCTCTGCCGGGTGAGGGTGAGACCCAGTACTTC.

This clonotype was seen at least ten times. This chain uses TRBV27 with TRBJ2-7; D remains unclear. The V gene lost 4 bases and the J gene lost 0 bases, with 10 bases spanning the gap. The CDR3 consists of 14 residues. Germline V gene sequence: CDR1 MNHEY, CDR2 SMNVEV (reference sequence). CDR3 coding DNA: TGTGCCAGCAGTTGGAGCCTCAGCTCCTACGAGCAGTACTTC. Amino acids: CASSWSLSSYEQYF.

This clonotype was counted ten times or more. V is TRBV20-1 and J is TRBJ2-5; 8 bases map to TRBD2. From germline, CDR1 is DFQATT and CDR2 SNEGSKA (reference sequence). V was pared by 4 bases and J by 2 bases, with 12 bases of the junction left unmatched. The CDR3 sequence is 16 residues long. The CDR3 DNA follows: TGCAGTGCTAAGAGACACGGGGGGGGACTGCAAGAGACCCAGTACTTC. Residues: CSAKRHGGGLQETQYF.

This clonotype was observed many times. The V and J genes are TRBV6-2 or TRBV6-3 and TRBJ2-3, with 9 bases lining up with TRBD1. The CDR3 has 17 amino acids. The V and J ends lost 2 bases and 3 bases, in that order; junction bases with no gene match: 9. Germline V gene sequence: CDR1 MNHEY, CDR2 SVGEGT. The CDR3 region is CASSYGRTGVDTDTQYF. In nucleotides, the CDR3 is TGTGCCAGCAGTTACGGAAGGACAGGGGTGGATACAGATACGCAGTATTTT.

This clonotype has ten or more counts. This sequence joins TRBV13 and TRBJ2-7, with D perhaps assigned TRBD1 or TRBD2 (5 bases each). Germline assignment: CDR1 PRHDT and CDR2 FYEKMQ (reference sequence). The CDR3 sequence is 16 residues long. V was clipped by 0 bases and J by 0 bases, with 12 bases between them. The CDR3 is CASSLGGPTSSYEQYF. The CDR3 DNA reads as TGTGCCAGCAGCTTAGGGGGACCCACTAGCTCCTACGAGCAGTACTTC.

This chain's CDR3 is CASSFIAAYNEQFF. The CDR3 DNA is TGTGCCAGTAGTTTCATAGCGGCCTACAATGAGCAGTTCTTC. The chain couples TRBV19 to TRBJ2-1, with TRBD2 as a possible D gene (6 bases). Germline lookup yields CDR1 LNHDA and CDR2 SQIVND (reference sequence). Deletions cut 5 bases from V and 2 bases from J, with 10 bases between. The CDR3 spans 14 residues.

This clonotype was detected ten times or more. The rearrangement links TRBV27 to TRBJ1-6; D perhaps matches TRBD1 (5 bases). Germline CDR1 reads MNHEY; CDR2 reads SMNVEV (reference sequence). With 5 bases removed from V and 9 bases from J, the gap between germline ends came to 11 bases. The CDR3 length is 13 residues. The CDR3 DNA follows: TGTGCCAGCAGTAAACAGGTGGTTTCACCCCTCCACTTT. Translating gives CASSKQVVSPLHF.